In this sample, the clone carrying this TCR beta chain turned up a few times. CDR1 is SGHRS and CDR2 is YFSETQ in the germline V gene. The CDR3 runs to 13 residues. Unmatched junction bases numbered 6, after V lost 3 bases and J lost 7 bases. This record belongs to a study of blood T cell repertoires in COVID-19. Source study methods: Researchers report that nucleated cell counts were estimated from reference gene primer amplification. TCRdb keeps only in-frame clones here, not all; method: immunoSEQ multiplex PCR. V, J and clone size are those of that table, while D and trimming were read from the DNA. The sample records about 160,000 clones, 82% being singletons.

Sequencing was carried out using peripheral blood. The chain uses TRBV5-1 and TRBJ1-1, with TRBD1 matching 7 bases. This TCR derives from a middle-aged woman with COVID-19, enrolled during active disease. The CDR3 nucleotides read TGCGCCAGCAGCTACAACCGGGACAGTGAAGCTTTCTTT. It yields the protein CASSYNRDSEAFF.